This T cell receptor (beta chain) was recorded in a study of cytomegalovirus exposure and HLA in healthy donors. Study-level background: Out of roughly 200 million T cells, an earlier analysis found fewer than 140 million unique TCR beta sequences in total.

Regarding this clone: As yet, its antigen is unknown.

V dropped 5 bases and J dropped 7 bases, with 8 bases sitting between them. Germline values: CDR1 MGHDK, CDR2 SYGVNS. This CDR3 has 12 amino acids. Study-level findings and limits: Clonal expansion, a later analysis showed, was greater in HLA-associated TCR beta chains than in equally common others. Reports state that TCR beta sequences accurately predicted most subjects' HLA-A and HLA-B alleles. Reported results showed that the classifier diagnosed cytomegalovirus status with high specificity and sensitivity.

Amplification used 60 Vbeta primers and 13 Jbeta primers. Repertoires were generated with immunoSEQ multiplex PCR, while TCRdb's copy carries only in-frame clones and drops some. The repertoire holds 50,000 to 75,000 clones, with 80% as singletons. Sequenced input: PBMCs. The rearrangement joins TRBV25-1 to TRBJ2-2; D is possibly TRBD2 (6 bases). The TCR sequence derives from a woman aged 40-49 years in good health and CMV-seronegative. CDR3 sequence reads: CASSPGVGELFF. CDR3 coding DNA: TGTGCCAGCAGTCCGGGGGTCGGGGAGCTGTTTTTT.